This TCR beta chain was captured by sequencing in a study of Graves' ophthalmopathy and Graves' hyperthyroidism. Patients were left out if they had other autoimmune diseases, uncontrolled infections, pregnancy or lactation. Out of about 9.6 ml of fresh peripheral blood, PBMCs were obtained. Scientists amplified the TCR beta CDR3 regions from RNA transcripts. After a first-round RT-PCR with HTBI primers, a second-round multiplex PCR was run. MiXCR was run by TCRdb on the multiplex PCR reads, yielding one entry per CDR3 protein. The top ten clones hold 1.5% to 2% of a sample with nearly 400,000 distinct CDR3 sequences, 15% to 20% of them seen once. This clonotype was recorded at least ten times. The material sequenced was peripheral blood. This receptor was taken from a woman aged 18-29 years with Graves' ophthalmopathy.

In nucleotides, the CDR3 is TGTGCCAGCAGTTTAAGAGGGGGTTGGACTAGCCCAACCTACGAGCAGTACTTC. It yields the protein CASSLRGGWTSPTYEQYF. The chain employs TRBV28 and TRBJ2-7; 8 nucleotides align to TRBD2. This CDR3 is 18 amino acids long. With V trimmed by 2 bases and J by 2 bases, 14 bases remained unmatched. CDR1 is MDHEN and CDR2 is SYDVKM in the germline V gene.